A selection of T cell receptor beta chains follows, all from one sample in a study of siplizumab effects on memory and regulatory T cells. Produced via immunoSEQ multiplex PCR; TCRdb's table is partial and in-frame only. The table lists 65,000 to 90,000 clones, 90% to 95% of them singletons. What was sequenced was CD8+ T cells sorted from blood. The receptor set was obtained from a human donor in good health. CDR3s include the opening cysteine and the closing phenylalanine or tryptophan. The order of the fields is J gene, clone size, V gene, D gene, CDR3 protein, CDR3 DNA. A D gene is named only where the DNA matches it firmly. Rows may omit the clone size; those that give it use once, few, many or a size class.

TRBJ2-3	-	TRBV4-3	TRBD2	CASSQGLAGADTQYF	TGCGCCAGCAGCCAAGGACTAGCGGGGGCCGATACGCAGTATTTT
TRBJ2-1	-	TRBV4-3	-	CASSQQSMGTEGEQFF	TGCGCCAGCAGCCAACAATCAATGGGGACTGAGGGTGAGCAGTTCTTC
TRBJ1-2	-	TRBV15	-	CATSTRTGNYGYTF	TGTGCCACCAGCACCAGGACGGGTAACTATGGCTACACCTTC
TRBJ2-3	-	TRBV7-9	-	CASSLGTLSTDTQYF	TGTGCCAGCAGCTTAGGCACCCTTAGCACAGATACGCAGTATTTT
TRBJ1-4	-	TRBV7-6	TRBD1	CASSLSPGTGDEKLFF	TGTGCCAGCAGCTTATCCCCCGGGACAGGGGATGAAAAACTGTTTTTT
TRBJ1-4	-	TRBV5-4	TRBD1	CATTEGQGSEKLFF	TGTGCCACCACCGAAGGACAGGGTAGTGAAAAACTGTTTTTT
TRBJ2-5	-	TRBV15	-	CATSRVGDQETQYF	TGTGCCACCAGCAGAGTTGGGGACCAAGAGACCCAGTACTTC
TRBJ1-3	-	TRBV18	-	CASSPEIVQSSGNTIYF	TGTGCCAGCTCACCAGAAATAGTACAGAGCTCTGGAAACACCATATATTTT
TRBJ1-4	-	TRBV29-1	-	CSVTGKANEKLFF	TGCAGCGTCACAGGGAAGGCTAATGAAAAACTGTTTTTT
TRBJ2-7	-	TRBV30	-	CAWGAGTGFFYEQYF	TGTGCCTGGGGCGCCGGGACGGGGTTTTTTTACGAGCAGTACTTC
TRBJ2-1	-	TRBV9	TRBD2	CASSAPLAGGSSYNEQFF	TGTGCCAGCAGCGCTCCTCTAGCGGGGGGGAGCTCCTACAATGAGCAGTTCTTC
TRBJ2-7	few	TRBV10-1	-	CASKQGPYEQYF	TGCGCCAGCAAACAGGGACCCTACGAGCAGTACTTC
TRBJ2-4	-	TRBV2	TRBD1	CASSDQGVDENIQYF	TGTGCCAGCAGTGACCAGGGGGTCGATGAAAACATTCAGTACTTC
TRBJ2-5	-	TRBV9	-	CASSSRDGLKETQYF	TGTGCCAGCAGCTCAAGGGACGGACTTAAAGAGACCCAGTACTTC
TRBJ2-7	-	TRBV11-1	-	CASFDVRVAYEQYF	TGTGCCAGCTTCGACGTTCGGGTAGCCTACGAGCAGTACTTC
TRBJ2-5	-	TRBV19	-	CATESRDSGLETQYF	TGTGCCACTGAGTCCCGGGACTCCGGATTAGAGACCCAGTACTTC
TRBJ1-1	-	TRBV7-9	TRBD1	CASSAGQGQNTEAFF	TGTGCCAGCAGCGCCGGACAGGGCCAGAACACTGAAGCTTTCTTT
TRBJ1-5	-	TRBV7-2	TRBD1	CASSLGGGGQPQHF	TGTGCCAGCAGCTTAGGAGGGGGCGGTCAGCCCCAGCATTTT
TRBJ2-7	-	TRBV14	-	CASSQDLSSYYEQYF	TGTGCCAGCAGCCAAGATTTGAGCAGCTACTACGAGCAGTACTTC
TRBJ1-5	-	TRBV7-8	-	CASSLSSNQPQHF	TGTGCCAGCAGCCTCTCTAGCAATCAGCCCCAGCATTTT
TRBJ2-1	-	TRBV27	TRBD1	CASSLAGGVRNEQFF	TGTGCCAGCAGTTTAGCAGGGGGCGTCAGGAATGAGCAGTTCTTC
TRBJ2-1	-	TRBV4-1	TRBD2	CASSQEGGLAGEQFF	TGCGCCAGCAGCCAAGAAGGCGGACTAGCGGGGGAGCAGTTCTTC
TRBJ1-5	once	TRBV6-5	-	CATAMFEPKGQPQHF	TGTGCCACCGCTATGTTCGAACCCAAGGGACAGCCCCAGCATTTT
TRBJ2-3	-	TRBV11-2	-	CASSLDFSLLDTQYF	TGTGCCAGCAGCTTAGATTTTAGTCTCTTGGATACGCAGTATTTT
TRBJ1-1	-	TRBV2	TRBD1	CASRTTGTGGRGAFF	TGTGCCAGCAGAACTACCGGGACAGGGGGGAGAGGGGCTTTCTTT
TRBJ2-7	-	TRBV7-7	TRBD1	CASRRTVDRTGRRYEQYF	TGTGCCAGCAGGAGAACCGTAGATCGGACAGGGAGGCGATACGAGCAGTACTTC
TRBJ2-3	-	TRBV7-9	TRBD2	CASSPNFSGGLTDTQYF	TGTGCCAGCAGCCCCAATTTCAGCGGGGGGCTAACAGATACGCAGTATTTT
TRBJ1-1	-	TRBV12-5	-	CASARQTLNTEAFF	TGTGCTAGTGCCCGACAGACGTTGAACACTGAAGCTTTCTTT
TRBJ1-2	-	TRBV6-5	-	CASIRGQNYGYTF	TGTGCCAGCATTAGGGGCCAGAACTATGGCTACACCTTC